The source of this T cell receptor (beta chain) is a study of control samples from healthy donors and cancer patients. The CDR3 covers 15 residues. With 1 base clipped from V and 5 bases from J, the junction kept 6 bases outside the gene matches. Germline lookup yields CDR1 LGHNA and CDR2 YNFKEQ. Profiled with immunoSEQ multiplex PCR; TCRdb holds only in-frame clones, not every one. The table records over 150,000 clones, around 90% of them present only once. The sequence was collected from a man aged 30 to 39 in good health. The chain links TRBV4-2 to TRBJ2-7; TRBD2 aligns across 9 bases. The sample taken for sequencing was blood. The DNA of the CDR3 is TGTGCCAGCAGCCAAGCCGGGACTAGCATTAACGAGCAGTACTTC. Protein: CASSQAGTSINEQYF.